The 32 T cell receptor beta chains presented below share a single source sample, sequenced in a study of T cells after yellow fever vaccination. TCRdb re-analysed the 5' RACE reads in MiXCR, keeping a single row per CDR3 protein. The data contain roughly 60,000 distinct CDR3 sequences, roughly 6.9% of them seen just once; the ten biggest clones take up approximately 37%. The material sequenced was CD8+ T cells sorted from PBMCs, taken on the day of the first yellow fever vaccination. The receptors originated from a man between 18 and 35 years old who received the YFV17D yellow fever vaccine.

The V gene is TRBV13, the J gene TRBJ2-2; 10 nucleotides agree with TRBD1. The CDR3 length is 16 residues. CDR1 is PRHDT and CDR2 is FYEKMQ in the germline V gene (reference sequence). V shed 5 bases, J shed 7 bases, and the junction held 10 bases outside the gene matches. The CDR3 nucleotides read TGTGCCAGCAGCCCCCCGGACAGGGGGTTGGACGGGGAGCTGTTTTTT. Its translation: CASSPPDRGLDGELFF.

This clonotype was seen a handful of times. The chain recombines TRBV4-2 with TRBJ2-3, with 8 bases aligning to TRBD2. This CDR3 contains 20 residues. From germline, CDR1 is LGHNA and CDR2 YNFKEQ. V dropped 1 base and J dropped 6; count of bases not matched to a gene: 21. CDR3 amino acids: CASSQASGGGGRYAPDTQYF. The CDR3 DNA reads as TGTGCCAGCAGCCAAGCCTCTGGGGGCGGGGGGCGCTATGCGCCCGATACGCAGTATTTT.

With regard to this clonotype: Being one base from a much bigger clone, this may be a read error. The gene calls are TRBV5-6 and TRBJ2-7; D uncertain. CDR1 is SGHDT and CDR2 is YYEEEE in the germline V gene. CDR3 size: 13 residues. CDR3 coding DNA: TGTGCCAGCAGCCGGAGTTCCCACTACAAGCAGTACTTC. Translated, it gives CASSRSSHYKQYF.

V gene TRBV19 combines with J gene TRBJ1-5; 7 bases line up with TRBD1. The CDR3 runs 15 residues. Trimming cost V 5 bases and J 0 bases; bases outside gene matches: 4. Germline V lookup: CDR1 LNHDA, CDR2 SQIVND (reference sequence). This CDR3 reads CASSRDSISNQPQHF. CDR3 DNA sequence: TGTGCCAGTAGTCGGGACAGCATTAGCAATCAGCCCCAGCATTTT.

The chain has TRBV29-1 and TRBJ2-1; no clear D gene. CDR1 is SQVTM, CDR2 ANQGSEA, per germline. The CDR3 sequence is 18 residues long. V was pared by 4 bases and J by 0 bases, with 22 bases between. The CDR3 loop reads CSVGGIRVELSSYNEQFF. CDR3 bases: TGCAGCGTTGGAGGAATTAGGGTTGAACTCAGCTCCTACAATGAGCAGTTCTTC.

This clonotype showed up many times. The J gene is TRBJ2-2, the V gene TRBV24-1, with TRBD1 matching over 9 bases. Trimming took 8 bases from V and 2 from J; bases not matched to a gene: 8. CDR3 size: 16 residues. Germline values: CDR1 KGHDR, CDR2 SFDVKD. CDR3 DNA sequence: TGTGCCACCAAAGGATCGGACAGGGGTAACACCGGGGAGCTGTTTTTT. This encodes CATKGSDRGNTGELFF.

Many counts were recorded for this clonotype. The chain couples TRBV6-1 to TRBJ1-4; maybe TRBD1 (5 bases). CDR1 is MNHNS, CDR2 SASEGT, per germline. The CDR3 length is 16 residues. Trimming left V 5 bases short and J 7 bases short, with 20 bases between. The CDR3 nucleotides are TGTGCCAGCAGTCCTAAAAACAGGAAGAGTGGTGAAAAACTGTTTTTT. This sequence encodes CASSPKNRKSGEKLFF.

This clonotype has at least ten counts. The chain uses TRBV4-1 and TRBJ1-1; perhaps TRBD1 as D (6 bases). The CDR3 contains 15 residues. With 4 bases removed from V and 1 base from J, the gap between germline ends came to 13 bases. Germline CDR1 and CDR2: MGHRA and YSYEKL. CDR3 nucleotides: TGCGCCAGCAGCCCGAGCGGGGGCAGGAACACTGAAGCTTTCTTT. Translated, it gives CASSPSGGRNTEAFF.

This clonotype was counted a few times. This CDR3 is CASSLKGLAYEQYV. CDR3 nucleotides: TGTGCCAGCAGTTTAAAGGGGCTGGCCTACGAGCAGTACGTC. The V call is TRBV27, the J call TRBJ2-7, with a possible D match to TRBD1 (5 bases). The length of the CDR3 is 14 residues. V lost 2 bases and J 2 bases, leaving 10 bases between the germline ends. Germline V gene lookup returns CDR1 MNHEY and CDR2 SMNVEV (reference sequence).

The genes are TRBV5-6 and TRBJ1-1; D uncertain. Trimming pared 0 bases from V and 0 bases from J, leaving 9 bases between. This CDR3 region has 15 residues. Germline CDR1 is SGHDT and CDR2 is YYEEEE. The DNA for the CDR3 is TGTGCCAGCAGCTTGGAAGCTCGGATGAACACTGAAGCTTTCTTT. Its protein is CASSLEARMNTEAFF.

This clonotype came up many times. V gene TRBV29-1 combines with J gene TRBJ1-1; D is uncertain. The CDR3 sequence is 12 residues long. The V end was cut by 2 bases, the J end by 6 bases, with 10 bases between. CDR1 is SQVTM, CDR2 ANQGSEA, per germline. The CDR3 DNA sequence: TGCAGCGTTGAATTGGGAGAACCTGAAGCTTTCTTT. Translating it yields CSVELGEPEAFF. Filled out from reference TRBV29-1 and TRBJ1-1, the complete variable domain reads SAVISQKPSRDICQRGTSLTIQCQVDSQVTMMFWYRQQPGQSLTLIATANQGSEATYESGFVIDKFPISRPNLTFSTLTVSNMSPEDSSIYLCSVELGEPEAFFGQGTRLTVV.

This clonotype was seen more than once but under ten times. This chain links TRBV12-3 or TRBV12-4 with TRBJ2-5; no reliable D call. The CDR3 spans 13 residues. V was cut by 4 bases and J by 5 bases, with 11 bases left in between. The CDR3 region is CASSSKRLETQYF. DNA of the CDR3: TGTGCCAGCAGTTCTAAGCGTTTGGAGACCCAGTACTTC.

The J gene is TRBJ1-1, the V gene TRBV5-1; D gene uncertain. The V end lost 1 base, the J end lost 10 bases, and 20 bases lay between the germline ends. Germline values: CDR1 SGHRS, CDR2 YFSETQ. CDR3 length equals 15 residues. This CDR3 is CASSLRSPERGRAFF. The CDR3 nucleotides read TGCGCCAGCAGCTTGAGGTCCCCAGAGAGAGGGCGAGCTTTCTTT.

This clonotype was found many times. This sequence joins TRBV4-1 and TRBJ2-3; TRBD2 matches at 9 bases. CDR3 length: 15 amino acids. V lost 3 bases, J lost 1 base, and 2 bases stayed unmatched. Germline V lookup: CDR1 MGHRA, CDR2 YSYEKL. As DNA, the CDR3 is TGCGCCAGCAGCCACTTAGCGGGGGGCACAGATACGCAGTATTTT. This sequence encodes CASSHLAGGTDTQYF.

This clonotype has just a few counts. V usage is TRBV7-9 and J usage is TRBJ1-4; tentatively, D is TRBD1 (5 bases). The CDR3 runs to 14 residues. Germline CDR1 and CDR2: SEHNR and FQNEAQ (reference sequence). Trimming cost V 6 bases and J 6 bases, with 14 bases left between them. CDR3 residues: CASSSSGSDEKLFF. The DNA of the CDR3 is TGTGCCAGCAGTTCCTCAGGGTCAGATGAAAAACTGTTTTTT.

This sequence joins TRBV4-1 and TRBJ1-5; no definite D call. Germline V gene lookup returns CDR1 MGHRA and CDR2 YSYEKL. Trimming took off 4 bases at V and 7 bases at J, with 17 bases between the two ends. This CDR3 has 15 amino acids. The CDR3 is CASSLRVGSVQPQHF. DNA for the CDR3: TGCGCCAGCAGCCTTCGCGTTGGGTCGGTGCAGCCCCAGCATTTT.

In this sample, this clonotype turned up many times. The V gene is TRBV3-1, the J gene TRBJ2-5; 7 bases line up with TRBD2. CDR1 is LGHDT, CDR2 YNNKEL, per germline (reference sequence). CDR3 length equals 16 residues. After removal of 0 bases from V and 5 bases from J, the junction contained 9 bases not matched to a gene. CDR3 sequence (DNA): TGTGCCAGCAGCCAAGAGTCGCGGGGGAGCGAGGAGACCCAGTACTTC. Its translation: CASSQESRGSEETQYF.

This clonotype was counted ten times or more. The chain uses TRBV7-2 and TRBJ1-6; no definite D call. Trimming removed 0 bases from V and 7 bases from J, with 4 bases in between. This CDR3 spans 13 amino acids. Germline V CDR1 and CDR2: SGHTA, FQGNSA. The CDR3 here is CASSLAQNSPLHF. The CDR3 DNA is TGTGCCAGCAGCTTAGCGCAGAATTCACCCCTCCACTTT. The full variable domain, with the rest looked up from reference TRBV7-2 and TRBJ1-6, is GAGVSQSPSNKVTEKGKDVELRCDPISGHTALYWYRQSLGQGLEFLIYFQGNSAPDKSGLPSDRFSAERTGGSVSTLTIQRTQQEDSAVYLCASSLAQNSPLHFGNGTRLTVT.

The chain links TRBV7-9 to TRBJ2-3; tentatively, D is TRBD2 (6 bases). V lost 1 base, J lost 4 bases, and 12 bases lay in between. The CDR3 is made up of 15 amino acids. CDR1 is SEHNR, CDR2 FQNEAQ, per germline (reference sequence). CDR3 loop: CASSLGVSGSDTQYF. The CDR3 region has the DNA TGTGCCAGCAGCTTAGGCGTTAGCGGCTCAGATACGCAGTATTTT.

This clonotype was detected many times. This chain connects TRBV9 to TRBJ2-1; either TRBD1 or TRBD2 may supply D (6 bases each). V lost 0 bases and J lost 7, with 14 bases in between. The CDR3 is 15 residues long. The germline gives CDR1 SGDLS, CDR2 YYNGEE. CDR3 bases: TGTGCCAGCAGCGTAGTGGTGGGGGGCTCGAATGAGCAGTTCTTC. Its protein is CASSVVVGGSNEQFF.

This clonotype has at least ten counts. The chain carries TRBV4-2 and TRBJ2-7, with 7 positions matching TRBD1. CDR1 LGHNA and CDR2 YNFKEQ come from the germline V gene. The CDR3 loop spans 15 amino acids. V lost 6 bases to trimming and J lost 2 bases; unmatched junction nucleotides: 10. The CDR3 DNA reads as TGTGCCAGCAGTACGAACAGGGGATCAGCCTACGAGCAGTACTTC. Amino acid sequence: CASSTNRGSAYEQYF.

The table lists this clonotype with a few counts. The V and J genes are TRBV29-1 and TRBJ2-1, with a weak D call TRBD2 (5 bases). The CDR3 spans 14 residues. Germline CDR1 is SQVTM and CDR2 is ANQGSEA. V lost 0 bases and J lost 7, with 13 bases in between. Here the CDR3 DNA reads TGCAGCGTTGAAGATCTTCAGGACTCGAATGAGCAGTTCTTC. The encoded protein is CSVEDLQDSNEQFF.

The V gene is TRBV10-3, the J gene TRBJ1-2; TRBD1 aligns across 8 bases. The germline V gene has CDR1 ENHRY and CDR2 SYGVKD. V lost 8 bases to trimming and J lost 8 bases; unmatched junction nucleotides: 10. The CDR3 runs 13 residues. The CDR3 DNA reads as TGTGCCATCCGGGCAGGGGGCGCAGAGGGCTACACCTTC. This translates into CAIRAGGAEGYTF.

This clonotype was seen a few times. This rearrangement joins TRBV5-4 to TRBJ2-5, with D possibly matching TRBD2 (6 bases). Deletions cut 3 bases from V and 1 base from J, with 13 bases between. CDR3 length equals 15 residues. CDR1 SGHNT and CDR2 YYREEE come from the germline V gene (reference sequence). CDR3 sequence: CASSSMTGVQETQYF. CDR3 bases: TGTGCCAGCAGCTCGATGACGGGGGTCCAAGAGACCCAGTACTTC.

This clonotype appeared a few times. This chain joins TRBV5-8 and TRBJ2-1, with D maybe TRBD2 (6 bases). This CDR3 is built from 15 residues. Germline loops: CDR1 SGHTS, CDR2 YDEGEE. Trimming removed 4 bases at V and 5 bases at J, with 16 bases between. The CDR3 loop is CASSRGYSFNNEQFF. The CDR3 nucleotides read TGTGCCAGCAGCCGGGGGTATAGTTTCAACAATGAGCAGTTCTTC. The whole variable domain, remainder taken from reference TRBV5-8 and TRBJ2-1, is EAGVTQSPTHLIKTRGQQATLRCSPISGHTSVYWYQQALGLGLQFLLWYDEGEERNRGNFPPRFSGRQFPNYSSELNVNALELEDSALYLCASSRGYSFNNEQFFGPGTRLTVL.

This clonotype was seen at least ten times. The chain combines TRBV7-2 with TRBJ2-7; D gene ambiguous. The ends were cut back, 5 bases at V and 3 bases at J, with 5 bases in the middle. The CDR3 length is 11 residues. Per the germline V gene, CDR1 is SGHTA and CDR2 is FQGNSA. For the CDR3, the DNA is TGTGCCAGCAGCCGAGACTACGAGCAGTACTTC. Translation: CASSRDYEQYF.

This chain uses TRBV11-1 with TRBJ2-7, with TRBD2 matching 7 bases. CDR3 size: 15 residues. Germline CDR1 and CDR2: SGHAT and FQDESV (reference sequence). Unmatched junction bases numbered 11, after V lost 6 bases and J lost 3 bases. The CDR3 sequence is CASSLEAGPGYEQYF. The DNA of the CDR3 is TGTGCCAGCAGTCTCGAAGCGGGGCCGGGCTACGAGCAGTACTTC.

This clonotype was seen a few times. The CDR3 sequence is CASSERADTQYF. The CDR3 DNA follows: TGTGCCAGCAGTGAAAGGGCTGATACGCAGTATTTT. This chain connects TRBV25-1 to TRBJ2-3; D uncertain. The CDR3 has 12 residues. CDR1 MGHDK and CDR2 SYGVNS come from the germline V gene. Trimming cost V 2 bases and J 6 bases, with 6 bases left between them.

This clonotype has only a few counts. The chain uses TRBV7-3 and TRBJ2-3; 9 positions match TRBD1. The CDR3 totals 14 residues. Germline CDR1 and CDR2: SGHTA and FQGTGA. J was trimmed by 4 bases and V by 4 bases; bases with no gene match: 3. The CDR3 spells CASSSWTGADTQYF. CDR3 coding DNA: TGTGCCAGCAGCTCTTGGACAGGGGCAGATACGCAGTATTTT. The variable domain in full, with the rest retrieved from reference TRBV7-3 and TRBJ2-3, is GAGVSQTPSNKVTEKGKYVELRCDPISGHTALYWYRQSLGQGPEFLIYFQGTGAADDSGLPNDRFFAVRPEGSVSTLKIQRTERGDSAVYLCASSSWTGADTQYFGPGTRLTVL.

This clonotype was detected a few times. This chain links TRBV4-3 with TRBJ2-5; maybe TRBD1 (6 bases). V lost 1 base, J lost 1 base, and 10 bases lay in between. Germline lookup yields CDR1 LGHNA and CDR2 YSLEER. This CDR3 contains 15 residues. The chain's CDR3 is CASSQGYRVQETQYF. CDR3 nucleotides: TGCGCCAGCAGCCAAGGGTACAGGGTCCAAGAGACCCAGTACTTC.

The table lists this clonotype with many counts. A much larger clone lies one base from this, so it may be a read error. CDR3 DNA: TGTGCCAGCAGCCAAACTAGCGGGGGGGCCAATGAGCAGTTCTTC. Residues: CASSQTSGGANEQFF. The chain links TRBV4-2 to TRBJ2-1; the match to TRBD2 covers 13 bases. CDR1 and CDR2 from the germline V gene are LGHNA and YNFKEQ. Trimming removed 2 bases from V and 6 bases from J; junction bases left unmatched: 1. This CDR3 has 15 residues.

This clonotype has a handful of counts. The rearrangement links TRBV29-1 to TRBJ2-7; no firm D call. V was cut by 4 bases and J by 1 base, with 11 bases left in between. The CDR3 spans 13 residues. Germline V gene sequence: CDR1 SQVTM, CDR2 ANQGSEA. The DNA for the CDR3 is TGCAGCGTTGTCCGACCAGGTTCCTACGAGCAGTACGTC. Translation gives CSVVRPGSYEQYV.